This T cell receptor (beta chain) was identified during a study of blood T cell repertoires in COVID-19. There are a few counts of this clone. This CDR3 contains 14 residues. V was clipped by 7 bases and J by 9 bases; unmatched bases: 7. In germline, CDR1 is MNHEY, CDR2 SVGAGI. TCRdb's copy holds only in-frame clones and misses some; the assay was immunoSEQ multiplex PCR. The profile shows about 250,000 clones, around nine tenths of them singletons. The J gene is TRBJ1-6, the V gene TRBV6-5; TRBD1 aligns across 9 bases. This receptor was taken from a man at least 80 years old with acute or convalescent COVID-19. Sequencing was done on a sample of peripheral blood. The CDR3 nucleotides read TGTGCCAGCACCGCCGGGACAGGGATTTCACCCCTCCACTTT. As protein: CASTAGTGISPLHF.